Here is one T cell receptor (beta chain) with its context. Its antigen is still unknown. No quality values exist for individual bases; no much larger clone is one base distant. Synthetic TCR analog templates were spiked into each PCR so that absolute template abundance could be estimated from read counts. TCRbeta CDR3 regions were amplified from genomic DNA with bias-controlled V and J gene primers using the immunoSEQ assay. Sequencing of rearranged TCRbeta segments was performed at approximately 20X coverage. The authors' analysis ran thus. Clustering was used to correct sequencing errors, and CDR3s were annotated against IMGT to assign V, D and J genes. Downstream analyses used only productive TCRbeta rearrangements, leaving out any out-of-frame or stop-codon sequences. Clonality was calculated as one minus the Shannon entropy normalized by the log of the number of unique productive sequences. Clones differing between time points or between blood and tumor were identified using Fisher's exact test with Benjamini-Hochberg correction, with an adjusted p below 0.01 applied as the threshold. Here the immuneACCESS table is served through TCRdb, limited to in-frame sequences with V and J called. Missing clones are a known gap in these copies; in checked studies unresolved V genes cover under half, and the rest lacks a known reason. D and trimming were read from the DNA, whereas the V and J calls and clone size are those reported in that table. Counted in this sample were 95,000 to 100,000 clones; over 75% of them appeared once. The ten largest make up roughly 2% of the sample.

This sample's time point label indicates: pretreatment peripheral blood. A cohort of 25 to 30 patients with locally advanced or metastatic urothelial carcinoma, treated at Memorial Sloan Kettering on a trial protocol, was included. Peripheral blood mononuclear cells were collected pretreatment and during treatment, at between 1 and 8 total time points per patient. The Qiagen DNeasy Blood extraction kit was used to purify genomic DNA from total PBMCs and tumor samples. PBMCs were collected pretreatment and during treatment, and were isolated and stored as previously described. This sample is drawn from a study of PD-L1 blockade in urothelial cancer (dated by TCRdb to 2016 to 2017). For the wider study: Therapy was started in about 2014 for all patients, and atezolizumab 1,200 mg was administered intravenously every 3 weeks. About 90% of the roughly 29 patients were identified as males with urothelial cancer of bladder origin, and a prior smoking history was reported by 18 of 29 patients. An ECOG performance status of 0 or 1 was recorded for the patients, and 0 to 3 prior chemotherapy regimens had been received by the patients. Blood samples were analyzed at 3 weeks after treatment start (second dose) and at 6 weeks after treatment start. Blood samples yielded a median of roughly 140,000 T cells and more than 75,000 unique TCRs, with median clonality around 0.084. The study was an exploratory multi-omic analysis of somatic, immune and clinical correlates of response to PD-L1 blockade with atezolizumab in urothelial cancer. Pretreatment tumor samples and matched peripheral blood, collected serially before and after atezolizumab treatment, underwent TCR sequencing. Durable clinical benefit was defined as a progression-free survival longer than 6 months, and TCR features were additionally tested against progression-free survival and overall survival. In the same patients who had TCR sequencing, pretreatment tumors also underwent whole exome sequencing and RNA sequencing. Durable clinical benefit was achieved by nine patients and was not achieved by 20 patients. Twenty-nine patients had pretreatment blood TCR-seq, roughly 24 had at least one posttreatment blood collection, and roughly 24 had tumor TCR-seq. Results the study describes overall, beyond this receptor: Because the sample size was small (n of about 29) and many of the analyses were exploratory, the results are meant to be hypothesis-generating. Among patients with durable benefit, tumor-associated TCR clones showed greater expansion in peripheral blood 3 weeks after treatment started (n ≈ 23, p = 0.022). Improved progression-free and overall survival was found to be associated with pretreatment peripheral blood TCR clonality below the median.

Its CDR3 holds 11 amino acids, cysteine through phenylalanine. Only the CDR3 part of the read is kept: 33 bases, read in frame from the first base. Taken from the germline V gene (reference sequence), the CDR1 and CDR2 loops are DFQATT and SNEGSKA. V is trimmed back by 7 bases and J by 6 bases, and the junction contains 3 bases that no gene match accounts for. The TCR comes from a man in his sixties with urothelial cancer. The sample in question was PBMCs, obtained around atezolizumab (anti-PD-L1) treatment. The receptor chain draws on TRBV20-1 and TRBJ1-2; a stretch of 9 junction bases matches TRBD1. Read as DNA, the sequence is TGCAGTGTAGGACAGGGGCATGGCTACACCTTC. This codes for CSVGQGHGYTF.